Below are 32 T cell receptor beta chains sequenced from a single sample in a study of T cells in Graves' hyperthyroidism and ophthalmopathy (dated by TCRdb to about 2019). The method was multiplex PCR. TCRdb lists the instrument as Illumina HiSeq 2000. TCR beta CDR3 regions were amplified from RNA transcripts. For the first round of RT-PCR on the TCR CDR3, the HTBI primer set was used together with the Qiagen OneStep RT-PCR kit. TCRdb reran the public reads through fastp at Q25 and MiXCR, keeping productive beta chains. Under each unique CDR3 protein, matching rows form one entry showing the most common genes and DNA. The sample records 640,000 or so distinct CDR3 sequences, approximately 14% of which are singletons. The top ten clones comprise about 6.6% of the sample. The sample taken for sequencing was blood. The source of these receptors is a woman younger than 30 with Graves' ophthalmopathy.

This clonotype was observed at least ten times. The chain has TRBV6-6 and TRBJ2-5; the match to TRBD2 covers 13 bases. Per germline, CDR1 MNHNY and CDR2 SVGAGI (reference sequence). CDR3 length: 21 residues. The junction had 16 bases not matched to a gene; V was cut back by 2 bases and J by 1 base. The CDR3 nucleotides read TGTGCCAGCAGTTACGAGATCCCGGGACTAGCGGGACGGCGCGGCCAAGAGACCCAGTACTTC. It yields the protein CASSYEIPGLAGRRGQETQYF.

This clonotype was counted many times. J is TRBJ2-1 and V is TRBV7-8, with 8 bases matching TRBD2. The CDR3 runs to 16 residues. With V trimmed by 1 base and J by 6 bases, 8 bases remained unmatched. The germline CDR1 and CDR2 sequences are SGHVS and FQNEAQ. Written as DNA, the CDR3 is TGTGCCAGCAGCTTAGGGGGAAGCGGGAGATCCAATGAGCAGTTCTTC. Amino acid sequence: CASSLGGSGRSNEQFF.

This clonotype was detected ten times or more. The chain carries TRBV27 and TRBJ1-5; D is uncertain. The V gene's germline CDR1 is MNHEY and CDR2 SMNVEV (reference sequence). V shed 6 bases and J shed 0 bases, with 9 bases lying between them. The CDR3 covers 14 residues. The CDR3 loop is CASRVQPSNQPQHF. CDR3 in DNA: TGTGCCAGCAGGGTACAGCCTAGCAATCAGCCCCAGCATTTT.

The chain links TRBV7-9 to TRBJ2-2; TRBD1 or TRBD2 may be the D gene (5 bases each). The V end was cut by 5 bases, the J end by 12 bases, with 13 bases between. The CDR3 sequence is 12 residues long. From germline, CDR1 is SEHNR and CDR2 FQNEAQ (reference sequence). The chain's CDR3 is CASSMAGTKLFF. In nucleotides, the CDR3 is TGTGCCAGCAGCATGGCTGGGACCAAGCTGTTTTTT. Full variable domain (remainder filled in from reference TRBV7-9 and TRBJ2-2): DTGVSQNPRHKITKRGQNVTFRCDPISEHNRLYWYRQTLGQGPEFLTYFQNEAQLEKSRLLSDRFSAERPKGSFSTLEIQRTEQGDSAMYLCASSMAGTKLFFGEGSRLTVL.

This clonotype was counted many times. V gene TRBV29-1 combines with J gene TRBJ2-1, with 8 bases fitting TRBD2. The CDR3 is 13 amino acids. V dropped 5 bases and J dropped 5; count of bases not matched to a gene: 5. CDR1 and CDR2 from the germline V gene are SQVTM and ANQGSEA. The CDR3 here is CSVIGLANNEQFF. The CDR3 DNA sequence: TGCAGCGTTATAGGACTAGCCAACAATGAGCAGTTCTTC.

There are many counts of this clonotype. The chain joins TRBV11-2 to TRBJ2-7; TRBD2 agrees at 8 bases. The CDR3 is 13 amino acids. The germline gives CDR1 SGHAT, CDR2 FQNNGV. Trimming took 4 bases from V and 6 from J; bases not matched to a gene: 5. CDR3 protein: CASSSGLAPEQYF. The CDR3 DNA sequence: TGTGCCAGCAGCTCAGGACTAGCTCCCGAGCAGTACTTC.

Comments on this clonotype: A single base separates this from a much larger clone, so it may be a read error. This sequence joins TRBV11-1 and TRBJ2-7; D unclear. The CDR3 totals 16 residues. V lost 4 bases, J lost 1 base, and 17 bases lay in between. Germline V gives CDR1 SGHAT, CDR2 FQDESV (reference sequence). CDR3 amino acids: CASSYLPAGSSYEQYF. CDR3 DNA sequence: TGTGCCAGCAGCTACTTGCCGGCCGGGTCATCCTACGAGCAGTACTTC.

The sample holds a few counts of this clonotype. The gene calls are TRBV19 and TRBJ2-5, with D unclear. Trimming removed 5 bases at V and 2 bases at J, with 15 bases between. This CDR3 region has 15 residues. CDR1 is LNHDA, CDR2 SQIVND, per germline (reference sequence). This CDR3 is CASSPAVQYQETQYF. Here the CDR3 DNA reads TGTGCCAGTAGTCCTGCGGTGCAGTATCAAGAGACCCAGTACTTC.

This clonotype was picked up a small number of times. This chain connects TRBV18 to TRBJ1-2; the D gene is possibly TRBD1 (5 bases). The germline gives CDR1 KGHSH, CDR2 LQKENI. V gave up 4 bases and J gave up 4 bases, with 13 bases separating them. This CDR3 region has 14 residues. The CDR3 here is CASSRTGSPYGYTF. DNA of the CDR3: TGTGCCAGCTCACGCACAGGTTCCCCCTATGGCTACACCTTC.

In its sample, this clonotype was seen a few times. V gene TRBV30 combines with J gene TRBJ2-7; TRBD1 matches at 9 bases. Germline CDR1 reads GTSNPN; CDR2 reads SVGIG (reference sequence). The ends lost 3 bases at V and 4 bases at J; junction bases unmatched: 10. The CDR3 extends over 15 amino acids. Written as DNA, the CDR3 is TGTGCCTGGAGGTTGACAGGGGGACGGGCTTACGAGCAGTACTTC. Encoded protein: CAWRLTGGRAYEQYF. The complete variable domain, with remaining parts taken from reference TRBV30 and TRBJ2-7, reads SQTIHQWPATLVQPVGSPLSLECTVEGTSNPNLYWYRQAAGRGLQLLFYSVGIGQISSEVPQNLSASRPQDRQFILSSKKLLLSDSGFYLCAWRLTGGRAYEQYFGPGTRLTVT.

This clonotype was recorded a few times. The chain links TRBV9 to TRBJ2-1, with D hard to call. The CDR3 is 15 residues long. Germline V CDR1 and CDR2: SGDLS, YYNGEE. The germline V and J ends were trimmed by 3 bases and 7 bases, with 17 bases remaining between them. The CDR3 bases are TGTGCCAGCAGCGCTGGAGAAGGGAAGCGAAATGAGCAGTTCTTC. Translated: CASSAGEGKRNEQFF. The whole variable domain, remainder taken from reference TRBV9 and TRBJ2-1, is DSGVTQTPKHLITATGQRVTLRCSPRSGDLSVYWYQQSLDQGLQFLIQYYNGEERAKGNILERFSAQQFPDLHSELNLSSLELGDSALYFCASSAGEGKRNEQFFGPGTRLTVL.

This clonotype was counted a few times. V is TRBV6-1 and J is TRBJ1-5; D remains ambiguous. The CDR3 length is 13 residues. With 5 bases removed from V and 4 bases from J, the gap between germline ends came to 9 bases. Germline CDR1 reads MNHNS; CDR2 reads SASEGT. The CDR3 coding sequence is TGTGCCAGCAGTAGACATCTGAATCAGCCCCAGCATTTT. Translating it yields CASSRHLNQPQHF.

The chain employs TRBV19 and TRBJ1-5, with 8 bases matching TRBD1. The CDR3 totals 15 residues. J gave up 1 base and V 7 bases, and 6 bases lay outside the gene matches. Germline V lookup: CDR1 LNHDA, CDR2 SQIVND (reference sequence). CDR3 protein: CASTTTGESNQPQHF. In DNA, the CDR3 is TGTGCCAGTACGACGACAGGGGAGAGCAATCAGCCCCAGCATTTT. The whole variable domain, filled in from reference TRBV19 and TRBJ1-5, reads DGGITQSPKYLFRKEGQNVTLSCEQNLNHDAMYWYRQDPGQGLRLIYYSQIVNDFQKGDIAEGYSVSREKKESFPLTVTSAQKNPTAFYLCASTTTGESNQPQHFGDGTRLSIL.

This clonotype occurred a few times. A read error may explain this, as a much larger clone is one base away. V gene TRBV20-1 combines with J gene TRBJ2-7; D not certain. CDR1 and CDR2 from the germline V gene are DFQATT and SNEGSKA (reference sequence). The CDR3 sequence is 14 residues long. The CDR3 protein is CSARDLRVSYGQYF. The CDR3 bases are TGCAGTGCTAGAGATCTTCGAGTTTCCTACGGGCAGTACTTC.

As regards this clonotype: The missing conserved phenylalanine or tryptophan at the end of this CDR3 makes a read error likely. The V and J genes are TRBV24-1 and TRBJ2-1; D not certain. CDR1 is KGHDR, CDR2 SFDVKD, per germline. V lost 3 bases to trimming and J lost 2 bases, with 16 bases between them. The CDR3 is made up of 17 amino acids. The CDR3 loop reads CATSDGEFCQTYNEQFL. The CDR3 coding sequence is TGTGCCACCAGTGATGGCGAATTTTGTCAGACCTACAATGAGCAGTTCTTA.

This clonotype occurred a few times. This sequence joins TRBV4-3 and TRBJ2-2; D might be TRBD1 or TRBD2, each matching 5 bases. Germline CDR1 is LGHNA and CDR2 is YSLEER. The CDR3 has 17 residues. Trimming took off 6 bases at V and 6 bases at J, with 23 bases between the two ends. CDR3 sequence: CASSLSGASDNPGELFF. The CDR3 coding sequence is TGCGCCAGCAGTCTTTCCGGGGCCAGCGACAACCCCGGGGAGCTGTTTTTT.

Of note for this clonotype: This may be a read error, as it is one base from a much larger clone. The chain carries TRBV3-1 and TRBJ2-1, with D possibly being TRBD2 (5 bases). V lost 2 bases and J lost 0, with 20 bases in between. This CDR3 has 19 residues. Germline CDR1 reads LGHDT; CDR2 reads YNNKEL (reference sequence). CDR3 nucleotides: TGTGCCAGCAGCCAACCTTATCCAGGTAGCGTCAACTCCTACAATGAGCAGTTCTTC. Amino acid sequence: CASSQPYPGSVNSYNEQFF.

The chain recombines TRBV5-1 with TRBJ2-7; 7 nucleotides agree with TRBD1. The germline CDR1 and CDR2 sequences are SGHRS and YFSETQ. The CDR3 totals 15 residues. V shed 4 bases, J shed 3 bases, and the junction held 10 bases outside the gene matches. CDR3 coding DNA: TGCGCCAGCAGCCAAGACGCCCGACAGGGCTACGAGCAGTACTTC. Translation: CASSQDARQGYEQYF. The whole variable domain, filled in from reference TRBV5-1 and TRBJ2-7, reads KAGVTQTPRYLIKTRGQQVTLSCSPISGHRSVSWYQQTPGQGLQFLFEYFSETQRNKGNFPGRFSGRQFSNSRSEMNVSTLELGDSALYLCASSQDARQGYEQYFGPGTRLTVT.

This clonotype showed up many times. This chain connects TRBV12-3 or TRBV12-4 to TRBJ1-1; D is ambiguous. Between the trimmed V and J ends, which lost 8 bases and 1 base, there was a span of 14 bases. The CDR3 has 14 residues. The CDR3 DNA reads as TGTGCCAGCGGGCTTCTGGTTGCGAACACTGAAGCTTTCTTT. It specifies CASGLLVANTEAFF.

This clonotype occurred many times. The CDR3 reads CSVEDRLIHEQYF. The CDR3 bases are TGCAGCGTTGAGGACAGGCTTATCCACGAGCAGTACTTC. The V gene is TRBV29-1, the J gene TRBJ2-7; 7 bases are a match to TRBD1. The trim removed 3 bases at V and 5 bases at J, leaving 7 bases unmatched. Germline-derived CDR1 and CDR2 are SQVTM and ANQGSEA. The CDR3 covers 13 residues.

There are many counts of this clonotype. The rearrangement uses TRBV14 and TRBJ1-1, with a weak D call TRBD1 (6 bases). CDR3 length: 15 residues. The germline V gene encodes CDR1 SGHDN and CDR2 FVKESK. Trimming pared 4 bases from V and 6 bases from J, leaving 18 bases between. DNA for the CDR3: TGTGCCAGCAGCCCGAACCCGGGGGCTATCGCTGAAGCTTTCTTT. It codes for CASSPNPGAIAEAFF.

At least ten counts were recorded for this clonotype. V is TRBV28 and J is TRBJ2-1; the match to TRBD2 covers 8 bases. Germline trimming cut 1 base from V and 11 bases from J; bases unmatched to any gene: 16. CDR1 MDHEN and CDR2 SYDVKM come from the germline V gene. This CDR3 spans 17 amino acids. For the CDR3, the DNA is TGTGCCAGCAGTTTATACCAACAGGGTCGTAGCGGGAAACAGCAGTTCTTC. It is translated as CASSLYQQGRSGKQQFF.

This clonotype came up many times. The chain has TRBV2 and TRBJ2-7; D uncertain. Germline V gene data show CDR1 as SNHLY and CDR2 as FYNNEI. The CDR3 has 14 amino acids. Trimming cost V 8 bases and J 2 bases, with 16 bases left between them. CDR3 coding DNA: TGTGCCAGCGAAGCGCCCCGGCCCCCCTACGAGCAGTACTTC. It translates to CASEAPRPPYEQYF.

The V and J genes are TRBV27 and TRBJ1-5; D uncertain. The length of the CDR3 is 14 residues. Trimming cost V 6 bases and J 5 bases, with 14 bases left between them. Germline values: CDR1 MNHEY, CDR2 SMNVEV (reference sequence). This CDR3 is CASSFARIDQPQHF. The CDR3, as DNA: TGTGCCAGCAGCTTTGCCAGGATCGATCAGCCCCAGCATTTT.

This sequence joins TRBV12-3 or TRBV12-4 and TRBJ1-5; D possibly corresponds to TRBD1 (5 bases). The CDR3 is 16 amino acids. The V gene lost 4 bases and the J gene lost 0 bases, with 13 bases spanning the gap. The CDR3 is CASSSPGTFSNQPQHF. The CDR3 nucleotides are TGTGCCAGCAGTTCACCCGGGACGTTTAGCAATCAGCCCCAGCATTTT.

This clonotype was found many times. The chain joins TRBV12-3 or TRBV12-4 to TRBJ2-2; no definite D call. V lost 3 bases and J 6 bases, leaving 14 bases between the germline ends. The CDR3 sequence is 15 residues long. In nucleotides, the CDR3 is TGTGCCAGCAGTTTCGGGCTTCCCTCAGCCGGGGAGCTGTTTTTT. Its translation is CASSFGLPSAGELFF.

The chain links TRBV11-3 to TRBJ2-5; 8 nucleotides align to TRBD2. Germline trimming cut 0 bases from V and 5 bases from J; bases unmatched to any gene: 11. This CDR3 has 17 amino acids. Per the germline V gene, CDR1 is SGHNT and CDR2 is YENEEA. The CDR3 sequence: CASSLDEREFGRETQYF. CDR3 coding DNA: TGTGCCAGCAGCTTAGACGAGCGGGAGTTTGGCCGGGAGACCCAGTACTTC.

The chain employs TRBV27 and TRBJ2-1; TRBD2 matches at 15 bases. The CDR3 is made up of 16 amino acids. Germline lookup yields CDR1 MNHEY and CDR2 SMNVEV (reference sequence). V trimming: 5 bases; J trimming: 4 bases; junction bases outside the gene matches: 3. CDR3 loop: CASSPGTSGRYNEQFF. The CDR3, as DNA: TGTGCCAGCAGTCCCGGGACTAGCGGGAGGTACAATGAGCAGTTCTTC.

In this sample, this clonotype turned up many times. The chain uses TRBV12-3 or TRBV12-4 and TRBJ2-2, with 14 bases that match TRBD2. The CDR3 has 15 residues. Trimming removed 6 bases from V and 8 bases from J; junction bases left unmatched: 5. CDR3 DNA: TGTGCCAGCAGGGGGACTAGCGGGAGAGGTGGGGAGCTGTTTTTT. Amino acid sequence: CASRGTSGRGGELFF.

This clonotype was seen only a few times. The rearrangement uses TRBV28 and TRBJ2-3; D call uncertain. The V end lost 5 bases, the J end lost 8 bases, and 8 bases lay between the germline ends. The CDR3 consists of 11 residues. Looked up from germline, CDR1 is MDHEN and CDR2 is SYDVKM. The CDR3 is CASSQDPTQYF. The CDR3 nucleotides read TGTGCCAGCAGTCAGGACCCTACGCAGTATTTT.

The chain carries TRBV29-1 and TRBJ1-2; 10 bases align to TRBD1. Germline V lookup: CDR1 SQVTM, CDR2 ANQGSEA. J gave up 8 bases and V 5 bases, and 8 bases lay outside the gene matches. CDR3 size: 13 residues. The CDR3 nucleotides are TGCAGCGTTCGAACGGGACAGGGGCAGGGCTACACCTTC. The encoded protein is CSVRTGQGQGYTF.

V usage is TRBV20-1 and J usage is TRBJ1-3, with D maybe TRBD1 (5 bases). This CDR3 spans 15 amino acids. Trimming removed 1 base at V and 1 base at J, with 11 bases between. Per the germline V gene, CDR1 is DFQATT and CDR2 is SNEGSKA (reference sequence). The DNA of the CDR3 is TGCAGTGCTAGAGGAGCGGGGCGGTCTGGAAACACCATATATTTT. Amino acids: CSARGAGRSGNTIYF.